This section outlines one T cell receptor beta chain sequence together with its context. This clonotype was recorded at least ten times. Its recognized antigen is unknown. No base qualities exist here, and no much larger clone lies one base off it. This specimen comes from a study of T cell repertoires in cytomegalovirus infection (dated by TCRdb to about 2019). Broadly, across the study: Donor HLA type was relevant to the analysis, as public TCR beta signatures indicated carriage of CMV infection together with the matching HLA type. Points the paper makes about the study in general: The ex vivo response was dominated by HLA-C-restricted CMV-specific TCR beta clonotypes, which also provided the single most frequent clonotype in two of eight donors. Cumulative frequency of public TCR beta family members discriminated carriers of CMV infection plus the relevant HLA type in this cohort and an independent approximately 350-donor cohort.

These reads were obtained on an Illumina HiSeq 1500. TCRdb trimmed the raw reads at Q25, called clones with MiXCR and kept productive beta chains. Each entry merges the rows of one CDR3 protein and shows their most common DNA and genes. Here the sample has around 240,000 distinct CDR3 sequences; roughly 22% occur a single time. Around a sixth of the sample is held by the ten biggest clonotypes. There are 15 amino acids in the CDR3, from cysteine to phenylalanine inclusive. The sequence is cut down to CDR3 DNA, 45 bases in frame from base 1. The germline V gene (reference sequence) supplies CDR1 LNHDA and CDR2 SQIVND. V and J are truncated by 1 base and 3 bases respectively, leaving an intervening sequence of 10 bases.

The chain is assembled from TRBV19 and TRBJ2-1, with the D call tentatively TRBD1 or TRBD2, each fitting 5 bases. The TCR was taken from a human donor in good health (CMV status not recorded). Some clones in this sample may be carry-over from other donors' samples. The sample taken for sequencing was CD8+ T cells from PBMCs. In nucleotide form, the sequence is TGTGCCAGTAGTATAGGAGGGGCAGACTACAATGAGCAGTTCTTC. Its coded protein is CASSIGGADYNEQFF.